These 30 T cell receptor beta chains were sequenced from one sample in a study of response to subunit inactivated influenza vaccine. Via MiXCR, TCRdb re-called the RT-PCR reads, giving one row per CDR3 protein. This repertoire shows around 760,000 distinct CDR3 sequences, roughly 14% found once; its top ten account for 5.5% to 7%. Source: PBMCs from blood, taken 14 to 15 days before vaccination. These receptor sequences come from a man aged 45-60 years who received an inactivated influenza vaccine.

For the CDR3, the DNA is TGCGCCAGCAGCTTGGAGGCAGGGGGAAAGACCGGGGAGCTGTTTTTT. Its protein product is CASSLEAGGKTGELFF. V usage is TRBV5-1 and J usage is TRBJ2-2; 7 bases fit TRBD1. In germline, CDR1 is SGHRS, CDR2 YFSETQ. CDR3 length: 16 amino acids. V shed 0 bases and J 5 bases; nucleotides not matched to a gene: 7.

CDR3 region: CASSMQSFAGELFF. DNA of the CDR3: TGTGCCAGTAGTATGCAGAGCTTCGCCGGGGAGCTGTTTTTT. The gene calls are TRBV19 and TRBJ2-2; D is unresolved. This CDR3 comprises 14 residues. Germline CDR1 reads LNHDA; CDR2 reads SQIVND (reference sequence). The V end lost 3 bases, the J end lost 6 bases, and 11 bases lay between the germline ends. Together with reference TRBV19 and TRBJ2-2, the CDR3 gives the full variable domain: DGGITQSPKYLFRKEGQNVTLSCEQNLNHDAMYWYRQDPGQGLRLIYYSQIVNDFQKGDIAEGYSVSREKKESFPLTVTSAQKNPTAFYLCASSMQSFAGELFFGEGSRLTVL.

On this clonotype: Mismatch with germline at one junction end may stem from a read error. The CDR3 region is CASSLAGQGGTGGLFF. Written as DNA, the CDR3 is TGTGCCAGCAGCTTAGCTGGACAGGGAGGGACCGGGGGGCTGTTTTTT. The J gene is TRBJ2-2, the V gene TRBV7-2; D may be TRBD1 (8 bases). Germline V gene sequence: CDR1 SGHTA, CDR2 FQGNSA. The CDR3 has 16 residues. Based on the CDR3 plus reference TRBV7-2 and TRBJ2-2, the full variable domain is GAGVSQSPSNKVTEKGKDVELRCDPISGHTALYWYRQSLGQGLEFLIYFQGNSAPDKSGLPSDRFSAERTGGSVSTLTIQRTQQEDSAVYLCASSLAGQGGTGGLFFGEGSRLTVL.

Many counts were recorded for this clonotype. The CDR3 coding sequence is TGCAGTGCTAGTGGCCCCCGACAGGGGGCCTGGTACGAGCAGTACTTC. This codes for CSASGPRQGAWYEQYF. The chain carries TRBV20-1 and TRBJ2-7, with 10 bases that match TRBD1. With 3 bases clipped from V and 4 bases from J, the junction kept 12 bases outside the gene matches. Germline assignment: CDR1 DFQATT and CDR2 SNEGSKA (reference sequence). The CDR3 covers 16 residues.

The J gene is TRBJ1-1, the V gene TRBV7-9; the match to TRBD1 covers 8 bases. Germline lookup yields CDR1 SEHNR and CDR2 FQNEAQ (reference sequence). This CDR3 has 13 amino acids. V was pared by 5 bases and J by 5 bases, with 4 bases of the junction left unmatched. CDR3 bases: TGTGCCAGCAGCCAGAGACAGGGGACTGAAGCTTTCTTT. Its translation is CASSQRQGTEAFF. The full variable domain, in which reference TRBV7-9 and TRBJ1-1 provide the parts outside the CDR3, is DTGVSQNPRHKITKRGQNVTFRCDPISEHNRLYWYRQTLGQGPEFLTYFQNEAQLEKSRLLSDRFSAERPKGSFSTLEIQRTEQGDSAMYLCASSQRQGTEAFFGQGTRLTVV.

The V and J genes are TRBV4-2 and TRBJ2-3; D uncertain. V was trimmed by 0 bases and J by 7 bases, leaving 11 bases between them. CDR3 length equals 14 residues. In germline, CDR1 is LGHNA, CDR2 YNFKEQ. The CDR3 region is CASSQDTAMNTQYF. CDR3 coding DNA: TGTGCCAGCAGCCAAGATACAGCGATGAATACGCAGTATTTT.

This chain joins TRBV20-1 and TRBJ2-1, with 11 bases identical to TRBD2. This CDR3 spans 14 amino acids. Per germline, CDR1 DFQATT and CDR2 SNEGSKA (reference sequence). With 5 bases clipped from V and 7 bases from J, the junction kept 7 bases outside the gene matches. CDR3 coding DNA: TGCAGTGCTTTCCCGGGACTAGCGGATAATGAGCAGTTCTTC. This translates into CSAFPGLADNEQFF.

This clonotype was observed at least ten times. The J gene is TRBJ1-4, the V gene TRBV29-1, with no clear D. The V end lost 6 bases, the J end lost 4 bases, and 12 bases lay between the germline ends. Germline lookup yields CDR1 SQVTM and CDR2 ANQGSEA. The CDR3 extends over 13 amino acids. The CDR3 is CSVAGRLNEKLFF. The CDR3 DNA follows: TGCAGCGTGGCTGGACGGCTTAATGAAAAACTGTTTTTT.

The gene calls are TRBV4-3 and TRBJ2-7; a weak D match, TRBD1 (6 bases). This CDR3 is 15 amino acids long. V was shortened by 3 bases and J by 1 base, with 13 bases between the two germline ends. Germline CDR1 and CDR2: LGHNA and YSLEER. Written as DNA, the CDR3 is TGCGCCAGCAGCCAGGGACATCAGTCATCCTACGAGCAGTACTTC. This sequence encodes CASSQGHQSSYEQYF.

V usage is TRBV14 and J usage is TRBJ1-2, with 9 positions matching TRBD1. The CDR3 contains 16 residues. Germline loops: CDR1 SGHDN, CDR2 FVKESK. V lost 4 bases to trimming and J lost 6 bases; unmatched junction nucleotides: 12. The CDR3 region has the DNA TGTGCCAGCAGCCTCGGCGGGACAGGGAGAGGAAATGGCTACACCTTC. Translating it yields CASSLGGTGRGNGYTF.

This clonotype was counted only a few times. The chain links TRBV20-1 to TRBJ2-1; 11 bases agree with TRBD2. Germline CDR1 is DFQATT and CDR2 is SNEGSKA (reference sequence). The CDR3 contains 15 residues. The V segment lost 4 bases and the J segment 4 bases; nucleotides outside the gene matches: 6. CDR3 amino acids: CSATRLAGLYNEQFF. The CDR3 nucleotides are TGCAGTGCTACCCGACTAGCGGGGTTGTACAATGAGCAGTTCTTC.

This clonotype was observed a few times. The V gene is TRBV28, the J gene TRBJ2-7; 7 bases are shared with TRBD1. The CDR3 runs to 14 residues. Germline assignment: CDR1 MDHEN and CDR2 SYDVKM. With V trimmed by 6 bases and J by 6 bases, 11 bases remained unmatched. This chain's CDR3 is CASRRQGGIVEQYF. DNA for the CDR3: TGTGCCAGCAGGCGACAGGGTGGGATTGTCGAGCAGTACTTC.

This clonotype was counted between two and nine times. Written as DNA, the CDR3 is TGTGCCAGCATTCCCCGGGGTAGGGGTTACAATGAGCAGTTCTTC. Translation gives CASIPRGRGYNEQFF. This sequence joins TRBV6-1 and TRBJ2-1; possibly TRBD1 or TRBD2 for D (5 bases each). This CDR3 contains 15 residues. CDR1 and CDR2 (germline): MNHNS, SASEGT. Trimming removed 7 bases at V and 4 bases at J, with 17 bases between.

The chain employs TRBV20-1 and TRBJ1-2; D may be TRBD1 (6 bases). The CDR3 length is 14 residues. V lost 5 bases to trimming and J lost 7 bases, with 20 bases between them. The germline gives CDR1 DFQATT, CDR2 SNEGSKA (reference sequence). The DNA for the CDR3 is TGCAGTGCTGGAGCCCGCCAGGGGTTGGGTGGCTACACCTTC. Its protein product is CSAGARQGLGGYTF.

This chain uses TRBV12-3 or TRBV12-4 with TRBJ1-5; 8 bases align to TRBD1. This CDR3 comprises 13 residues. After removal of 8 bases from V and 5 bases from J, the junction contained 5 bases not matched to a gene. The CDR3 loop is CASGDRGDQPQHF. CDR3 nucleotide sequence: TGTGCCAGCGGTGACAGGGGAGATCAGCCCCAGCATTTT.

V and J are TRBV28 and TRBJ2-3; maybe TRBD2 (5 bases). With 6 bases removed from V and 2 bases from J, the gap between germline ends came to 6 bases. This CDR3 has 12 residues. Germline lookup yields CDR1 MDHEN and CDR2 SYDVKM. The CDR3 sequence: CASRRATDTQYF. The CDR3 DNA is TGTGCCAGCAGGCGGGCCACAGATACGCAGTATTTT. The full variable domain, in which reference TRBV28 and TRBJ2-3 provide the parts outside the CDR3, is DVKVTQSSRYLVKRTGEKVFLECVQDMDHENMFWYRQDPGLGLRLIYFSYDVKMKEKGDIPEGYSVSREKKERFSLILESASTNQTSMYLCASRRATDTQYFGPGTRLTVL.

This clonotype has a count of ten or more. The V gene is TRBV20-1, the J gene TRBJ2-7, with 8 bases lining up with TRBD1. J gave up 5 bases and V 6 bases, and 6 bases lay outside the gene matches. Germline CDR1 and CDR2: DFQATT and SNEGSKA (reference sequence). The CDR3 has 12 residues. CDR3 DNA sequence: TGCAGTGCCACGGACAGGGTAAACGAGCAGTACTTC. Translation: CSATDRVNEQYF.

V and J are TRBV5-1 and TRBJ2-2; 11 bases map to TRBD1. Looked up from germline, CDR1 is SGHRS and CDR2 is YFSETQ. Trimming at V came to 4 bases and at J to 4 bases, leaving 6 bases not matched to a gene. This CDR3 spans 16 amino acids. The CDR3 here is CASSTGQGVFTGELFF. CDR3 in DNA: TGCGCCAGCAGCACGGGACAGGGGGTTTTCACCGGGGAGCTGTTTTTT.

A few counts support this clonotype. This chain links TRBV20-1 with TRBJ1-3; 7 positions match TRBD1. The CDR3 covers 13 residues. The J segment lost 4 bases and the V segment lost 2 bases, leaving 2 bases of the junction unmatched. Germline assignment: CDR1 DFQATT and CDR2 SNEGSKA (reference sequence). The CDR3 loop is CSARRTGGNTIYF. The CDR3 DNA reads as TGCAGTGCTAGACGGACAGGCGGAAACACCATATATTTT.

In this sample, this clonotype turned up a few times. The rearrangement links TRBV20-1 to TRBJ1-5, with 7 bases fitting TRBD1. The CDR3 extends over 14 amino acids. Germline CDR1 DFQATT, CDR2 SNEGSKA (reference sequence). J gave up 6 bases and V 2 bases, and 7 bases lay outside the gene matches. CDR3 in amino acids: CSARTGAPGQPQHF. For the CDR3, the DNA is TGCAGTGCTAGAACAGGGGCCCCCGGTCAGCCCCAGCATTTT.

The gene calls are TRBV3-1 and TRBJ1-2; D remains ambiguous. The CDR3 sequence is 13 residues long. Germline CDR1 LGHDT, CDR2 YNNKEL (reference sequence). The V gene lost 0 bases and the J gene lost 7 bases, with 9 bases spanning the gap. In DNA, the CDR3 is TGTGCCAGCAGCCAAGATCCGGACTCTGGCTACACCTTC. Encoded protein: CASSQDPDSGYTF.

In this sample, this clonotype turned up a few times. V usage is TRBV10-3 and J usage is TRBJ2-5; TRBD1 aligns across 8 bases. V lost 5 bases to trimming and J lost 5 bases; unmatched junction nucleotides: 7. The CDR3 runs 14 residues. The germline gives CDR1 ENHRY, CDR2 SYGVKD. CDR3 DNA sequence: TGTGCCATCAGTAGGACAGGGTCTGTGGAGACCCAGTACTTC. Protein sequence: CAISRTGSVETQYF.

The chain couples TRBV12-3 or TRBV12-4 to TRBJ2-1; D possibly uses TRBD1 or TRBD2 (5 bases each). Trimming took 6 bases from V and 0 from J, leaving 12 bases between them. CDR3 length: 15 amino acids. The CDR3 is CASRTSGRSYNEQFF. The CDR3 DNA is TGTGCCAGCAGGACCTCGGGACGCTCCTACAATGAGCAGTTCTTC.

In this sample, this clonotype turned up a few times. The chain is built from TRBV12-3 or TRBV12-4 and TRBJ2-7; 9 bases are a match to TRBD1. Unmatched junction bases numbered 8, after V lost 3 bases and J lost 5 bases. The CDR3 consists of 15 residues. The CDR3 coding sequence is TGTGCCAGCAGTTTTTCGGGACAGGGTTCCAACGAGCAGTACTTC. Translating gives CASSFSGQGSNEQYF.

This clonotype appeared many times. The CDR3 sequence is CASTRDRGYEQYF. CDR3 coding DNA: TGTGCCAGCACCCGGGACAGGGGCTACGAGCAGTACTTC. The rearrangement links TRBV6-2 or TRBV6-3 to TRBJ2-7; TRBD1 matches at 10 bases. This CDR3 contains 13 residues. CDR1 and CDR2 from the germline V gene are MNHEY and SVGEGT. V shed 7 bases, J shed 3 bases, and the junction held 3 bases outside the gene matches.

The chain uses TRBV29-1 and TRBJ2-3, with TRBD2 matching over 9 bases. Per germline, CDR1 SQVTM and CDR2 ANQGSEA. The V gene end was trimmed by 5 bases and the J gene end by 7 bases; junction bases not matched to a gene: 4. The CDR3 has 12 amino acids. CDR3 nucleotide sequence: TGCAGCGTTCGGACTAGCGAAAATACGCAGTATTTT. It encodes CSVRTSENTQYF.

The V and J genes are TRBV11-2 and TRBJ2-1; 8 bases line up with TRBD2. Germline V gene sequence: CDR1 SGHAT, CDR2 FQNNGV. CDR3 length: 17 amino acids. V was clipped by 0 bases and J by 5 bases; unmatched bases: 9. The DNA of the CDR3 is TGTGCCAGCAGCTTAGATCCGGGGGGGGCGCGTGACAATGAGCAGTTCTTC. Its translation is CASSLDPGGARDNEQFF.

The chain is built from TRBV5-5 and TRBJ2-5, with D perhaps matching TRBD1 (6 bases). The CDR3 has 17 amino acids. In germline, CDR1 is SGHKS, CDR2 YYEKEE (reference sequence). Deletions cut 1 base from V and 2 bases from J, with 18 bases between. The CDR3 coding sequence is TGTGCCAGCAGCTTGACCGCTGGACAGCACTCACAAGAGACCCAGTACTTC. It yields the protein CASSLTAGQHSQETQYF.

The chain combines TRBV6-2 or TRBV6-3 with TRBJ2-1; unclear D gene. V was clipped by 6 bases and J by 7 bases, with 7 bases between them. The CDR3 spans 11 residues. The germline CDR1 and CDR2 sequences are MNHEY and SVGEGT. The CDR3 DNA reads TGTGCCAGCAGCAATTGGAATGAGCAGTTCTTC. Translation gives CASSNWNEQFF.

The chain couples TRBV2 to TRBJ2-1; D is perhaps TRBD1 or TRBD2 (6 bases each). With 6 bases removed from V and 7 bases from J, the gap between germline ends came to 19 bases. The CDR3 consists of 15 residues. Per the germline V gene, CDR1 is SNHLY and CDR2 is FYNNEI. CDR3 residues: CASSPERGASNEQFF. DNA of the CDR3: TGTGCCAGCAGCCCCGAAAGGGGGGCGTCGAATGAGCAGTTCTTC. The complete variable domain, with remaining parts taken from reference TRBV2 and TRBJ2-1, reads EPEVTQTPSHQVTQMGQEVILRCVPISNHLYFYWYRQILGQKVEFLVSFYNNEISEKSEIFDDQFSVERPDGSNFTLKIRSTKLEDSAMYFCASSPERGASNEQFFGPGTRLTVL.